The 10 T cell receptor beta chains in this list originate from one sample, sequenced in a study of blood T cell repertoires in COVID-19. Assay used: immunoSEQ multiplex PCR; TCRdb lists only in-frame clones, some missing. This table has 190,000 or so clones, over 80% appearing once. What was sequenced was PBMCs or T cells enriched from blood (not recorded which). These TCRs come from a man between 25 and 39 years old who had recovered from COVID-19.

This clone was seen a single time. The chain carries TRBV2 and TRBJ1-2; maybe TRBD1 (6 bases). CDR1 is SNHLY, CDR2 FYNNEI, per germline. Trimming removed 5 bases from V and 4 bases from J, with 14 bases in between. This CDR3 has 14 residues. CDR3: CASSLTPDSYGYTF. The CDR3 region has the DNA TGTGCCAGCAGTCTCACGCCGGACAGCTATGGCTACACCTTC.

This clone came up many times. This chain links TRBV12-3 or TRBV12-4 with TRBJ2-1, with TRBD1 matching over 8 bases. V was pared by 5 bases and J by 14 bases, with 5 bases of the junction left unmatched. This CDR3 region has 11 residues. The CDR3 DNA follows: TGTGCCAGCAGTCCCGGGACAGGCGAGTTCTTC. Translation: CASSPGTGEFF.

This chain joins TRBV9 and TRBJ2-5; 8 nucleotides line up with TRBD1. Germline CDR1 SGDLS, CDR2 YYNGEE. The CDR3 is 14 amino acids. The trim removed 5 bases at V and 5 bases at J, leaving 8 bases unmatched. CDR3 coding DNA: TGTGCCAGCAGTTATCAGGGGGCCGGGGAGACCCAGTACTTC. It is translated as CASSYQGAGETQYF.

This chain links TRBV21-1 with TRBJ1-1. TRBV21-1 is deemed a pseudogene. This CDR3 is 19 amino acids long. The CDR3 nucleotides are TGTGCCAGCAGCACCGGAGGGCCAGAAAAAGGAGGCCGGGACACTGAAGCTTTCTTT. This translates into CASSTGGPEKGGRDTEAFF.

The rearrangement joins TRBV2 to TRBJ1-4; D ambiguous. V gave up 8 bases and J gave up 4 bases, with 11 bases separating them. Germline V lookup: CDR1 SNHLY, CDR2 FYNNEI. The CDR3 totals 13 residues. The DNA of the CDR3 is TGTGCCAGCTCCGGGTTCGGTAATGAAAAACTGTTTTTT. It encodes CASSGFGNEKLFF.

The chain couples TRBV3-1 (or the pseudogene TRBV3-2) to TRBJ1-5, with D uncertain. The germline gives CDR1 LGHDT, CDR2 YNNKEL (reference sequence). There are 14 residues in the CDR3. V dropped 4 bases and J dropped 1 base, with 8 bases sitting between them. The DNA for the CDR3 is TGTGCCAGCAGCCTACGAGTGAGCAATCAGCCCCAGCATTTT. It encodes CASSLRVSNQPQHF.

This chain uses TRBV9 with TRBJ2-5, with D uncertain. This CDR3 is built from 13 residues. V shed 0 bases and J shed 2 bases, with 5 bases lying between them. Germline values: CDR1 SGDLS, CDR2 YYNGEE. The CDR3 bases are TGTGCCAGCAGCGTAGATCAGCAAGAGACCCAGTACTTC. It is translated as CASSVDQQETQYF.

This sequence joins TRBV6-2 or TRBV6-3 and TRBJ2-3; the match to TRBD1 covers 11 bases. This CDR3 spans 15 amino acids. V lost 4 bases, J lost 5 bases, and 5 bases stayed unmatched. Germline V gene sequence: CDR1 MNHEY, CDR2 SVGEGT. The CDR3 DNA sequence: TGTGCCAGCAGTTCTCGGGACAGGGGGTTAGATACGCAGTATTTT. This translates into CASSSRDRGLDTQYF.

CDR3 coding DNA: TGTGCCAGCAGCTTAGTAGTGGGGACAGCCGGGGAGCTGTTTTTT. Amino acid sequence: CASSLVVGTAGELFF. The rearrangement links TRBV11-2 to TRBJ2-2; 7 bases map to TRBD1. The CDR3 sequence is 15 residues long. The J segment lost 6 bases and the V segment lost 1 base, leaving 5 bases of the junction unmatched. Germline CDR1 SGHAT, CDR2 FQNNGV.

The chain uses TRBV5-4 and TRBJ1-1; a weak D match, TRBD1 (5 bases). Germline V gene data show CDR1 as SGHNT and CDR2 as YYREEE (reference sequence). Trimming cost V 4 bases and J 0 bases, with 10 bases left between them. The CDR3 is made up of 14 amino acids. The CDR3 nucleotides read TGTGCCAGCAGCCTAACAGGAATGAACACTGAAGCTTTCTTT. It specifies CASSLTGMNTEAFF.